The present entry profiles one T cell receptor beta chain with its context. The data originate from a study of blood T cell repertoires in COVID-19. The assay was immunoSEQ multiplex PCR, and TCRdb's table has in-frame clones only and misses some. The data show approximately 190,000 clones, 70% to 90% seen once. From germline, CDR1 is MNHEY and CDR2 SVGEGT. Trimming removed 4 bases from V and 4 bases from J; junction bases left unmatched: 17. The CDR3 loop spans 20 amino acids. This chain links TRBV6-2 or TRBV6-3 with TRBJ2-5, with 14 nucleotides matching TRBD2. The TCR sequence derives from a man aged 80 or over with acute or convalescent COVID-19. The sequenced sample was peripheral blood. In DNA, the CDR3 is TGTGCCAGCAGTTCAAACCCCGACAAGATTGGACTAGCGGGAGGAGAGACCCAGTACTTC. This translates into CASSSNPDKIGLAGGETQYF.